Described below is a single T cell receptor beta chain sequence and its context. Its antigen is unidentified. These data come from a study of cytomegalovirus exposure and HLA in healthy donors. For the study at large: The Caucasian-associated ancestry cluster held 65% to 90% of over 350 genotyped donors. Findings and caveats of the study: What a later analysis reportedly showed was that an Asian-associated ancestry cluster had fewer N-insertions than the approximately 670-donor mean. Investigators reported under 200 TCR beta chains as tied to cytomegalovirus.

PCR used 60 Vbeta primers and 13 Jbeta primers. Sequencing was performed with immunoSEQ multiplex PCR; in TCRdb, only in-frame clones are kept and a portion is missing. This table holds under 200,000 clones, roughly 82% found once. The germline gives CDR1 MGHRA, CDR2 YSYEKL. V was clipped by 1 base and J by 8 bases, with 19 bases between them. The CDR3 runs to 16 residues. This receptor was obtained from a woman in her forties or fifties in good health and CMV-seropositive. The V and J genes are TRBV4-1 and TRBJ2-3; no definite D call. Sequences were obtained from PBMCs. Here the CDR3 reads CASSQANLVSSGTQYF. CDR3 in DNA: TGCGCCAGCAGCCAAGCTAACCTGGTATCTTCGGGTACGCAGTATTTT.